These 19 T cell receptor beta chains were all obtained from the same sample, sequenced in a study of identical twins' blood T cells. TCRdb used MiXCR to reprocess the 5' RACE reads, holding one entry per CDR3 protein. This sample has 400,000 or so distinct CDR3 sequences; roughly 31% occur once, and the top ten carry approximately 6.6%. The specimen sequenced was PBMCs. The receptors originated from a woman aged 18-49 years in good health.

This clonotype is medium-sized in the sample. This chain connects TRBV3-1 to TRBJ1-4; D is uncertain. The CDR3 runs 17 residues. The V end was cut by 0 bases, the J end by 3 bases, with 14 bases between. Germline CDR1 reads LGHDT; CDR2 reads YNNKEL (reference sequence). The CDR3 spells CASSQDFAGTANEKLFF. In nucleotides, the CDR3 is TGTGCCAGCAGCCAAGATTTCGCGGGAACAGCTAATGAAAAACTGTTTTTT.

The chain couples TRBV2 to TRBJ2-1, with a possible D match to TRBD1 (6 bases). Germline V gene sequence: CDR1 SNHLY, CDR2 FYNNEI. The CDR3 runs 11 residues. V lost 6 bases and J 10 bases, leaving 10 bases between the germline ends. In DNA form, the CDR3 reads TGTGCCAGCAGGGAACAGGGCGAGCAGTTCTTC. It encodes CASREQGEQFF.

This clonotype showed up many times. The gene calls are TRBV19 and TRBJ1-1, with 7 bases fitting TRBD1. CDR3 length: 14 amino acids. Germline lookup yields CDR1 LNHDA and CDR2 SQIVND (reference sequence). Trimming cost V 2 bases and J 3 bases; bases outside gene matches: 3. CDR3 residues: CASSIIDRDTEAFF. CDR3 sequence (DNA): TGTGCCAGTAGTATAATCGACAGGGACACTGAAGCTTTCTTT.

This clonotype was seen at least ten times. This sequence joins TRBV27 and TRBJ2-5; TRBD2 agrees at 11 bases. This CDR3 has 19 amino acids. Losses at the gene ends were 1 base for V and 5 bases for J; bases not matched to a gene: 15. Germline values: CDR1 MNHEY, CDR2 SMNVEV (reference sequence). Written as DNA, the CDR3 is TGTGCCAGCAGTTTATATCCCGCACTAGCGGGAGATCAAAGTGAGACCCAGTACTTC. This translates into CASSLYPALAGDQSETQYF.

This clonotype was picked up a small number of times. This chain joins TRBV29-1 and TRBJ1-1; tentatively, D is TRBD1 (6 bases). Germline CDR1 and CDR2: SQVTM and ANQGSEA. This CDR3 comprises 14 residues. V lost 1 base to trimming and J lost 1 base, with 10 bases between them. For the CDR3, the DNA is TGCAGCGTTGAAGTCCGAGGGGGGAACACTGAAGCTTTCTTT. Translating gives CSVEVRGGNTEAFF.

The rearrangement links TRBV29-1 to TRBJ1-1; the D is unclear. In germline, CDR1 is SQVTM, CDR2 ANQGSEA. V was pared by 2 bases and J by 0 bases, with 13 bases between. CDR3 length: 15 amino acids. CDR3 residues: CSVEPRLRLNTEAFF. The CDR3 DNA sequence: TGCAGCGTTGAACCCCGGCTACGTTTGAACACTGAAGCTTTCTTT.

Regarding this clonotype: The germline gene is not matched at one end of the junction; a read error may be the cause. The rearrangement joins TRBV7-2 to TRBJ2-1; D perhaps matches TRBD2 (5 bases). This CDR3 has 13 amino acids. Germline-derived CDR1 and CDR2 are SGHTA and FQGNSA. As DNA, the CDR3 is TGTTCCAGCAGCCCCGGGATGATCTATGAGCAGTTCTTC. Translating gives CSSSPGMIYEQFF. Variable domain in full (rest from reference TRBV7-2 and TRBJ2-1): GAGVSQSPSNKVTEKGKDVELRCDPISGHTALYWYRQSLGQGLEFLIYFQGNSAPDKSGLPSDRFSAERTGGSVSTLTIQRTQQEDSAVYLCSSSPGMIYEQFFGPGTRLTVL.

In its sample, this clonotype was seen many times. The chain recombines TRBV11-2 with TRBJ1-3; D uncertain. Germline lookup yields CDR1 SGHAT and CDR2 FQNNGV. This CDR3 is built from 11 residues. The V end was cut by 4 bases, the J end by 5 bases, with 3 bases between. CDR3 nucleotide sequence: TGTGCCAGCAGCTATCGAAACACCATATATTTT. Encoded protein: CASSYRNTIYF. Combining the CDR3 with reference TRBV11-2 and TRBJ1-3 gives the whole variable domain EAGVAQSPRYKIIEKRQSVAFWCNPISGHATLYWYQQILGQGPKLLIQFQNNGVVDDSQLPKDRFSAERLKGVDSTLKIQPAKLEDSAVYLCASSYRNTIYFGEGSWLTVV.

The chain is built from TRBV7-9 and TRBJ2-3; 8 bases line up with TRBD1. The V segment lost 5 bases and the J segment 4 bases; nucleotides outside the gene matches: 8. CDR3 length equals 15 residues. Germline-derived CDR1 and CDR2 are SEHNR and FQNEAQ (reference sequence). CDR3 residues: CASSLRLTGADTQYF. CDR3 bases: TGTGCCAGCAGCCTCAGATTGACAGGGGCAGATACGCAGTATTTT.

This chain joins TRBV5-1 and TRBJ1-2, with TRBD1 matching over 7 bases. V shed 0 bases and J 5 bases; nucleotides not matched to a gene: 7. The CDR3 is 15 residues long. Looked up from germline, CDR1 is SGHRS and CDR2 is YFSETQ. The CDR3 loop is CASSLEPGQIYGYTF. The CDR3 bases are TGCGCCAGCAGCTTGGAACCGGGACAGATATATGGCTACACCTTC.

This clonotype was observed a handful of times. DNA for the CDR3: TGTGCCAGCAGCTTAACAGGGCAGGGGCATGGCTACACCTTC. Its translation: CASSLTGQGHGYTF. This sequence joins TRBV7-9 and TRBJ1-2, with D perhaps TRBD1 (6 bases). Germline-derived CDR1 and CDR2 are SEHNR and FQNEAQ (reference sequence). Trimming took off 2 bases at V and 6 bases at J, with 13 bases between the two ends. The CDR3 contains 14 residues.

With regard to this clonotype: A single base separates this from a much larger clone, so it may be a read error. The chain joins TRBV29-1 to TRBJ1-5, with D unresolved. The CDR3 runs to 13 residues. Germline V gives CDR1 SQVTM, CDR2 ANQGSEA. CDR3 DNA: TGCAGCGTTGCCAGTCGGAGGGAGCAGCTCCAGCATTTT. Translated: CSVASRREQLQHF.

The rearrangement links TRBV6-1 to TRBJ1-2; tentatively, D is TRBD1 (6 bases). Germline CDR1 reads MNHNS; CDR2 reads SASEGT. V was trimmed by 2 bases and J by 8 bases, leaving 15 bases between them. The CDR3 contains 14 residues. The CDR3 region is CASSEYQGLRGYTF. CDR3 nucleotides: TGTGCCAGCAGTGAATATCAGGGGTTACGGGGCTACACCTTC.

The rearrangement joins TRBV28 to TRBJ1-3, with TRBD1 matching 8 bases. The CDR3 sequence is 16 residues long. Germline V CDR1 and CDR2: MDHEN, SYDVKM. V was pared by 1 base and J by 0 bases, with 2 bases of the junction left unmatched. Written as DNA, the CDR3 is TGTGCCAGCAGTTTATACAGGGGGAGCTCTGGAAACACCATATATTTT. Its protein product is CASSLYRGSSGNTIYF.

The sample holds a few counts of this clonotype. The chain has TRBV27 and TRBJ2-1; no reliable D call. Germline values: CDR1 MNHEY, CDR2 SMNVEV (reference sequence). The CDR3 has 15 residues. The V end was cut by 7 bases, the J end by 1 base, with 14 bases between. CDR3 nucleotide sequence: TGTGCCAGCACGGTAGGCTATCTGTCCTACAATGAGCAGTTCTTC. Protein: CASTVGYLSYNEQFF.

J is TRBJ2-1 and V is TRBV9; D unclear. Trimming took off 1 base at V and 4 bases at J, with 6 bases between the two ends. This CDR3 is 13 amino acids long. Germline loops: CDR1 SGDLS, CDR2 YYNGEE. CDR3 protein: CASSVNLYNEQFF. CDR3 in DNA: TGTGCCAGCAGCGTAAACCTTTACAATGAGCAGTTCTTC.

This clonotype has a handful of counts. The CDR3 nucleotides are TGTGCCAGCAGCGGACGGCACTCTGGAAACACCATATATTTT. Amino acid sequence: CASSGRHSGNTIYF. The V gene is TRBV7-9, the J gene TRBJ1-3; the D is unclear. The CDR3 is made up of 14 amino acids. The germline V and J ends were trimmed by 5 bases and 0 bases, with 8 bases remaining between them. Germline V gene lookup returns CDR1 SEHNR and CDR2 FQNEAQ (reference sequence).

This clonotype has a handful of counts. This chain uses TRBV29-1 with TRBJ2-3; D call uncertain. V was clipped by 7 bases and J by 8 bases, with 10 bases between them. The CDR3 is 10 amino acids. The germline CDR1 and CDR2 sequences are SQVTM and ANQGSEA. CDR3 protein: CSGGLGTQYF. The CDR3 bases are TGCAGCGGTGGATTGGGTACGCAGTATTTT.

This clonotype was found many times. One end of the junction fails to match germline, which may point to a read error. This chain links TRBV2 with TRBJ1-2, with D uncertain. This CDR3 is 13 amino acids long. The germline gives CDR1 SNHLY, CDR2 FYNNEI. The CDR3 bases are TGTGCCACCTCAAGGGCGGCAGGATGGAACCCCCCCTTC. It codes for CATSRAAGWNPPF.